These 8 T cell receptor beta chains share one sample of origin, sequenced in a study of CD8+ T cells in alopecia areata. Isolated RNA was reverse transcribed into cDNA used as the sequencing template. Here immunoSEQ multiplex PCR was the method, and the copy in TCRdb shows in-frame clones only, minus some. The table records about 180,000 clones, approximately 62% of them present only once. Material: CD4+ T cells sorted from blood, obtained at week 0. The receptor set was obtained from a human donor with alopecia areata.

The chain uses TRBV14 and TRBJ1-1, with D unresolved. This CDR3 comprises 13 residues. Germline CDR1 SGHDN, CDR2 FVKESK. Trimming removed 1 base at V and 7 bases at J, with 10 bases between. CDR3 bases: TGTGCCAGCAGCCAAGGGCCTTGGGGTGAAGCTTTCTTT. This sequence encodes CASSQGPWGEAFF.

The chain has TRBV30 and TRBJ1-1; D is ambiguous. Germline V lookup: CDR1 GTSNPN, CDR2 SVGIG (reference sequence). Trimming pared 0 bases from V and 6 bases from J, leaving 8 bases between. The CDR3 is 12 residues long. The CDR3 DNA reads TGTGCCTGGAGTGTGATTGGGGCTGAAGCTTTCTTT. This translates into CAWSVIGAEAFF.

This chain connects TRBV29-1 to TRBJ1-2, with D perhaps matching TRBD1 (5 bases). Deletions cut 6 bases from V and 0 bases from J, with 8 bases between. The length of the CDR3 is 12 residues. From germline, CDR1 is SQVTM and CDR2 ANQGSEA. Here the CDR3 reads CSVVRANYGYTF. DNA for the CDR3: TGCAGCGTGGTCAGGGCTAACTATGGCTACACCTTC.

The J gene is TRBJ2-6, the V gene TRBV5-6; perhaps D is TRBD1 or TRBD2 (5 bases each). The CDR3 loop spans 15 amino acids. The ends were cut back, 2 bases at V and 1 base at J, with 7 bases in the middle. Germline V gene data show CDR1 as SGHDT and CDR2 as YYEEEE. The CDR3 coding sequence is TGTGCCAGCAGCTTTTGGGGGTCTGGGGCCAACGTCCTGACTTTC. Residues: CASSFWGSGANVLTF.

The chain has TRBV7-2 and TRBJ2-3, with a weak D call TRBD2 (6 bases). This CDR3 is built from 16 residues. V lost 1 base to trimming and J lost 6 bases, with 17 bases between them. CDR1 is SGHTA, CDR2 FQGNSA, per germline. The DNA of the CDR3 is TGTGCCAGCAGCTTAGTCGGGACCTCGGGGACTGATACGCAGTATTTT. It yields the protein CASSLVGTSGTDTQYF.

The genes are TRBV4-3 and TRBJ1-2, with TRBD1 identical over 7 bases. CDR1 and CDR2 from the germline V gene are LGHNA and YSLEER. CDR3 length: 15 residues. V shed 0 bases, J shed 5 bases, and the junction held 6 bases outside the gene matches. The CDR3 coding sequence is TGCGCCAGCAGCCAAGAGGGCAGGGGGAATTATGGCTACACCTTC. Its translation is CASSQEGRGNYGYTF.

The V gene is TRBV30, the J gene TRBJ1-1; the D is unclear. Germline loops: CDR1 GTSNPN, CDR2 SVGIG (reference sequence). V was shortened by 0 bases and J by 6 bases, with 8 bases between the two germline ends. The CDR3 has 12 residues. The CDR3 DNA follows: TGTGCCTGGAGTGTAGCAGGTGCTGAAGCTTTCTTT. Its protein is CAWSVAGAEAFF.

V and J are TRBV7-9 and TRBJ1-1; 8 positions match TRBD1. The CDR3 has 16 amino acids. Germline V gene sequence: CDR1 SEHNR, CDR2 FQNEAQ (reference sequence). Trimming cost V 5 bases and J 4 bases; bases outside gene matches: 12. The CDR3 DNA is TGTGCCAGCAGCCCATATGGACAGGGCGCATTCACTGAAGCTTTCTTT. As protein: CASSPYGQGAFTEAFF.